Shown below are 23 T cell receptor beta chains from a single sample sequenced in a study of shared clonotypes between healthy human individuals. Positively selected for CCR7, the CD45RO-negative cells used as naive CD8 cells excluded terminally differentiated effector memory CD45RA+ cells. Using immunoSEQ multiplex PCR, the repertoire was profiled, and TCRdb retains in-frame clones only, with some absent. Among about 680,000 clones listed, 92% were seen once. The sequencing sample was made of naive CD8+ T cells sorted from blood. These receptors came from a young man in good health.

This chain connects TRBV5-1 to TRBJ2-7; 10 nucleotides line up with TRBD1. Germline CDR1 is SGHRS and CDR2 is YFSETQ. The CDR3 is made up of 13 amino acids. J was trimmed by 4 bases and V by 5 bases; bases with no gene match: 3. The CDR3 protein is CASRWTGGYEQYF. DNA of the CDR3: TGCGCCAGCAGGTGGACAGGGGGTTACGAGCAGTACTTC.

The rearrangement uses TRBV7-2 and TRBJ2-7, with D hard to call. The CDR3 has 11 residues. CDR1 is SGHTA, CDR2 FQGNSA, per germline. Trimming took off 7 bases at V and 2 bases at J, with 6 bases between the two ends. The CDR3 reads CASTNTYEQYF. The DNA of the CDR3 is TGTGCCAGCACCAATACCTACGAGCAGTACTTC.

About this clone: Other DNA sequences in this specimen translate into the identical CDR3. V usage is TRBV27 and J usage is TRBJ2-7; D is tentatively TRBD1 or TRBD2 (5 bases each). CDR1 and CDR2 (germline): MNHEY, SMNVEV (reference sequence). The germline V and J ends were trimmed by 6 bases and 5 bases, with 11 bases remaining between them. This CDR3 has 12 amino acids. The CDR3 sequence: CASSSLGDEQYF. The CDR3 nucleotides are TGTGCCAGCAGCTCCCTGGGGGACGAGCAGTACTTC.

This clone is a singleton in its sample. The V gene is TRBV4-1, the J gene TRBJ2-7; D assignment may be TRBD1 or TRBD2 (5 bases each). CDR1 and CDR2 from the germline V gene are MGHRA and YSYEKL. The CDR3 length is 15 residues. Trimming removed 2 bases at V and 0 bases at J, with 11 bases between. The CDR3 DNA follows: TGCGCCAGCAGCCAAATCGGGACCAGCTCCTACGAGCAGTACTTC. It yields the protein CASSQIGTSSYEQYF.

The chain links TRBV4-3 to TRBJ2-7; unclear D gene. Germline CDR1 reads LGHNA; CDR2 reads YSLEER. V lost 0 bases to trimming and J lost 1 base, with 4 bases between them. The CDR3 is 13 amino acids. This chain's CDR3 is CASSQDGSYEQYF. Here the CDR3 DNA reads TGCGCCAGCAGCCAAGATGGTTCCTACGAGCAGTACTTC.

Remarks on this clone: Different DNA sequences within this sample yield the same CDR3. The chain carries TRBV29-1 and TRBJ1-1; D is ambiguous. The germline gives CDR1 SQVTM, CDR2 ANQGSEA. This CDR3 region has 12 residues. V was clipped by 4 bases and J by 1 base, with 7 bases between them. CDR3 sequence reads: CSVVLRNTEAFF. As DNA, the CDR3 is TGCAGCGTTGTTTTGAGGAACACTGAAGCTTTCTTT. Complete variable domain (other parts from reference TRBV29-1 and TRBJ1-1): SAVISQKPSRDICQRGTSLTIQCQVDSQVTMMFWYRQQPGQSLTLIATANQGSEATYESGFVIDKFPISRPNLTFSTLTVSNMSPEDSSIYLCSVVLRNTEAFFGQGTRLTVV.

This chain links TRBV6-5 with TRBJ2-5, with 7 bases aligning to TRBD2. The V and J ends lost 2 bases and 4 bases, in that order; junction bases with no gene match: 4. Germline V lookup: CDR1 MNHEY, CDR2 SVGAGI. This CDR3 contains 14 residues. CDR3 sequence (DNA): TGTGCCAGCAGTTACGGCGGGAGTAGAGAGACCCAGTACTTC. Its translation: CASSYGGSRETQYF.

V gene TRBV13 combines with J gene TRBJ2-7; TRBD2 is a possible D gene (6 bases). This CDR3 comprises 14 residues. V lost 2 bases to trimming and J lost 3 bases, with 11 bases between them. Germline-derived CDR1 and CDR2 are PRHDT and FYEKMQ (reference sequence). CDR3 loop: CASSLRRGVYEQYF. CDR3 nucleotide sequence: TGTGCCAGCAGCTTACGTCGCGGGGTCTACGAGCAGTACTTC.

The chain combines TRBV7-9 with TRBJ2-7; TRBD1 matches at 10 bases. Germline lookup yields CDR1 SEHNR and CDR2 FQNEAQ (reference sequence). V dropped 5 bases and J dropped 6; count of bases not matched to a gene: 13. This CDR3 is built from 16 residues. CDR3 nucleotide sequence: TGTGCCAGCAGCACATCCCAGCGGACAGGGGGTATCGAGCAGTACTTC. Translated: CASSTSQRTGGIEQYF.

This chain connects TRBV19 to TRBJ2-3; D remains ambiguous. V gave up 2 bases and J gave up 2 bases, with 8 bases separating them. Germline CDR1 is LNHDA and CDR2 is SQIVND (reference sequence). This CDR3 is built from 14 residues. CDR3 in amino acids: CASSILEDTDTQYF. As DNA, the CDR3 is TGTGCCAGTAGTATACTCGAAGACACAGATACGCAGTATTTT.

The J gene is TRBJ2-3, the V gene TRBV4-1; 7 nucleotides align to TRBD2. V lost 4 bases and J lost 4; bases outside the gene matches: 5. From germline, CDR1 is MGHRA and CDR2 YSYEKL. The CDR3 runs to 14 residues. CDR3 loop: CASSPIREADTQYF. In nucleotides, the CDR3 is TGCGCCAGCAGCCCCATTCGGGAGGCAGATACGCAGTATTTT.

J is TRBJ1-2 and V is TRBV4-3, with TRBD1 matching over 8 bases. CDR1 is LGHNA, CDR2 YSLEER, per germline. CDR3 length: 15 amino acids. The ends lost 4 bases at V and 4 bases at J; junction bases unmatched: 8. CDR3 sequence reads: CASSRQGSGFYGYTF. CDR3 nucleotide sequence: TGCGCCAGCAGCCGACAGGGGTCGGGGTTCTATGGCTACACCTTC.

CDR3 nucleotide sequence: TGTGCCAGCAGCCCCGGACAGGAGGAGACCCAGTACTTC. It encodes CASSPGQEETQYF. The chain recombines TRBV13 with TRBJ2-5; 7 nucleotides align to TRBD1. Germline CDR1 PRHDT, CDR2 FYEKMQ (reference sequence). The junction had 5 bases not matched to a gene; V was cut back by 5 bases and J by 5 bases. The CDR3 sequence is 13 residues long.

The J gene is TRBJ2-1, the V gene TRBV11-2; unclear D gene. The germline CDR1 and CDR2 sequences are SGHAT and FQNNGV. V was trimmed by 4 bases and J by 3 bases, leaving 10 bases between them. This CDR3 is 14 amino acids long. The CDR3 reads CASSSTRGYNEQFF. The DNA for the CDR3 is TGTGCCAGCAGCTCGACACGTGGCTACAATGAGCAGTTCTTC.

The rearrangement uses TRBV4-3 and TRBJ2-1; D might be TRBD2 (6 bases). Germline V gene data show CDR1 as LGHNA and CDR2 as YSLEER. This CDR3 contains 15 residues. The V gene lost 0 bases and the J gene lost 6 bases, with 12 bases spanning the gap. CDR3 sequence (DNA): TGCGCCAGCAGCCAAGACTGGCTAGCGCCCAATGAGCAGTTCTTC. Its protein is CASSQDWLAPNEQFF.

This chain connects TRBV27 to TRBJ2-2; 12 bases fit TRBD2. Germline V gives CDR1 MNHEY, CDR2 SMNVEV (reference sequence). The CDR3 totals 16 residues. J gave up 4 bases and V 6 bases, and 6 bases lay outside the gene matches. CDR3 DNA: TGTGCCAGCAGATCGGGACTAGCGGGCCCCACCGGGGAGCTGTTTTTT. It translates to CASRSGLAGPTGELFF.

The chain employs TRBV6-1 and TRBJ2-5; TRBD2 is a possible D gene (5 bases). CDR1 and CDR2 from the germline V gene are MNHNS and SASEGT. The CDR3 covers 15 residues. Trimming cost V 2 bases and J 2 bases, with 12 bases left between them. The CDR3 DNA follows: TGTGCCAGCAGTGAAACGGGGTCTATACAAGAGACCCAGTACTTC. This translates into CASSETGSIQETQYF.

V is TRBV15 and J is TRBJ2-1; 12 positions match TRBD2. V was clipped by 5 bases and J by 5 bases; unmatched bases: 7. Per germline, CDR1 LNHNV and CDR2 YYDKDF (reference sequence). This CDR3 has 16 amino acids. CDR3 DNA: TGTGCCACCAGCTCCCAGACTAGCGGGAGACACAATGAGCAGTTCTTC. Its protein is CATSSQTSGRHNEQFF.

V gene TRBV7-8 combines with J gene TRBJ2-1; 7 bases map to TRBD2. The V gene's germline CDR1 is SGHVS and CDR2 FQNEAQ. Unmatched junction bases numbered 3, after V lost 7 bases and J lost 0 bases. The CDR3 covers 14 residues. The CDR3 protein is CASTASGSYNEQFF. The CDR3 DNA reads TGTGCCAGCACCGCTAGCGGCTCCTACAATGAGCAGTTCTTC.

The chain couples TRBV28 to TRBJ2-3; 14 bases fit TRBD2. With V trimmed by 8 bases and J by 2 bases, 9 bases remained unmatched. The CDR3 is made up of 17 amino acids. The germline gives CDR1 MDHEN, CDR2 SYDVKM. CDR3 sequence: CASWGRLAGGVTDTQYF. Written as DNA, the CDR3 is TGTGCCAGCTGGGGGCGACTAGCGGGAGGGGTCACAGATACGCAGTATTTT.

The chain recombines TRBV7-7 with TRBJ2-7, with D unclear. This CDR3 comprises 14 residues. CDR1 and CDR2 from the germline V gene are SSHAT and FNYEAQ (reference sequence). V dropped 4 bases and J dropped 2 bases, with 12 bases sitting between them. DNA for the CDR3: TGTGCCAGCAGCTCTAAAGACCAGCCCTACGAGCAGTACTTC. Translated: CASSSKDQPYEQYF. The variable domain in full, completed from reference TRBV7-7 and TRBJ2-7, reads GAGVSQSPRYKVTKRGQDVTLRCDPISSHATLYWYQQALGQGPEFLTYFNYEAQPDKSGLPSDRFSAERPEGSISTLTIQRTEQRDSAMYRCASSSKDQPYEQYFGPGTRLTVT.

The V and J genes are TRBV28 and TRBJ2-7, with TRBD1 identical over 7 bases. The CDR3 has 16 amino acids. The ends lost 6 bases at V and 1 base at J; junction bases unmatched: 12. The germline gives CDR1 MDHEN, CDR2 SYDVKM. CDR3 residues: CASSYADRVESYEQYF. The CDR3 DNA reads as TGTGCCAGCAGCTATGCTGACAGGGTGGAATCCTACGAGCAGTACTTC.

This chain connects TRBV4-1 to TRBJ1-2, with D possibly TRBD1 on 6 matching bases. This CDR3 spans 17 amino acids. Germline-derived CDR1 and CDR2 are MGHRA and YSYEKL. The V and J ends lost 0 bases and 0 bases respectively, with 14 bases between them. For the CDR3, the DNA is TGCGCCAGCAGCCAAGAAGAAGGGGGACCGCCTAACTATGGCTACACCTTC. This codes for CASSQEEGGPPNYGYTF.